What follows describes a single T cell receptor (beta chain). Its specificity is unknown. This PCR relied on a set of 60 Vbeta primers and 13 Jbeta primers. Data came from immunoSEQ multiplex PCR; TCRdb stores just in-frame clones and leaves some out. The sample's table shows 60,000 to 70,000 clones. The sample belongs to a study of cytomegalovirus exposure and HLA in healthy donors. About the research overall: Early released data had tens of millions of unique TCRs, all coming from HLA-typed donors. General observations from the study: By HLA locus, TCR association rates varied in a later analysis, with DRB1 showing the most and HLA-C the fewest.

CDR3 length: 23 amino acids. Germline values: CDR1 LGHNA, CDR2 YNFKEQ. Trimming removed 1 base from V and 4 bases from J, with 35 bases in between. The sequenced sample was PBMCs. V gene TRBV4-2 combines with J gene TRBJ1-3; possible D gene TRBD1, 6 bases. This clonotype was obtained from a boy between 10 and 17 years old in good health and CMV-seronegative. CDR3 DNA: TGTGCCAGCAGCCAAGCCCGACTTTCACAGGGATTTCAGGGAGTTTTGTCCGGAAACACCATATATTTT. Protein sequence: CASSQARLSQGFQGVLSGNTIYF.